One sample yielded the 12 T cell receptor beta chains listed below, sequenced in a study of blood T cell repertoires in COVID-19. The data were produced by immunoSEQ multiplex PCR, yet TCRdb's version contains in-frame clones alone and is incomplete. The data show around 130,000 clones, with around 90% seen just once and over 9.5% held by the top ten. Source material: peripheral blood. The receptors come from a man aged 60-69 years with active or convalescent COVID-19.

This chain uses TRBV5-1 with TRBJ2-2; tentatively, D is TRBD2 (5 bases). The germline V gene has CDR1 SGHRS and CDR2 YFSETQ. The CDR3 has 15 amino acids. Deletions cut 0 bases from V and 0 bases from J, with 6 bases between. DNA of the CDR3: TGCGCCAGCAGCTTGGCGGAGGCGAACACCGGGGAGCTGTTTTTT. This codes for CASSLAEANTGELFF.

The chain couples TRBV7-2 to TRBJ2-7; TRBD2 agrees at 12 bases. The germline V gene encodes CDR1 SGHTA and CDR2 FQGNSA. The CDR3 is 14 residues long. V was pared by 5 bases and J by 5 bases, with 4 bases of the junction left unmatched. CDR3 sequence (DNA): TGTGCCAGCAGCAGTACTAGCGGGAGGAACGAGCAGTACTTC. Encoded protein: CASSSTSGRNEQYF.

On this clone itself: This same CDR3 is encoded by further DNA sequences in the sample. The chain recombines TRBV27 with TRBJ2-7, with a weak D call TRBD2 (5 bases). Trimming pared 2 bases from V and 2 bases from J, leaving 7 bases between. The CDR3 consists of 13 residues. The germline gives CDR1 MNHEY, CDR2 SMNVEV (reference sequence). The CDR3 nucleotides are TGTGCCAGCAGTTTAAGGGAGACCTACGAGCAGTACTTC. It is translated as CASSLRETYEQYF.

The rearrangement links TRBV5-1 to TRBJ2-1; TRBD2 matches 16 bases. The CDR3 totals 15 residues. Per the germline V gene, CDR1 is SGHRS and CDR2 is YFSETQ. Germline trimming cut 4 bases from V and 8 bases from J; bases unmatched to any gene: 3. CDR3 DNA sequence: TGCGCCAGCAGCAAGGGACTAGCGGGAGGGGATGAGCAGTTCTTC. This gives the protein CASSKGLAGGDEQFF.

The chain couples TRBV2 to TRBJ2-2, with TRBD1 identical over 11 bases. Germline trimming cut 5 bases from V and 3 bases from J; bases unmatched to any gene: 2. This CDR3 is built from 15 residues. Looked up from germline, CDR1 is SNHLY and CDR2 is FYNNEI. CDR3 in DNA: TGTGCCAGCAGTCGGACAGGGGGCTACACCGGGGAGCTGTTTTTT. The encoded protein is CASSRTGGYTGELFF.

This rearrangement joins TRBV5-5 to TRBJ1-5; D unclear. The CDR3 totals 16 residues. Per the germline V gene, CDR1 is SGHKS and CDR2 is YYEKEE (reference sequence). V dropped 2 bases and J dropped 1 base, with 13 bases sitting between them. The CDR3 region has the DNA TGTGCCAGCAGCTTATTTGACTCGAGGAGCAATCAGCCCCAGCATTTT. Protein sequence: CASSLFDSRSNQPQHF.

This rearrangement joins TRBV29-1 to TRBJ2-7; 9 positions match TRBD2. Germline loops: CDR1 SQVTM, CDR2 ANQGSEA. There are 12 residues in the CDR3. V dropped 6 bases and J dropped 3; count of bases not matched to a gene: 3. The CDR3: CSVQAGGYEQYF. DNA for the CDR3: TGCAGCGTACAAGCGGGAGGCTACGAGCAGTACTTC.

The rearrangement links TRBV28 to TRBJ1-5; tentatively, D is TRBD1 (6 bases). Trimming shortened V by 3 bases and J by 7 bases, and 13 bases separated the two germline ends. In germline, CDR1 is MDHEN, CDR2 SYDVKM. CDR3 length equals 14 residues. In DNA form, the CDR3 reads TGTGCCAGCAGTTTTCCCCAGGGGCGGCAGCCCCAGCATTTT. Translating it yields CASSFPQGRQPQHF. Full variable domain (remainder filled in from reference TRBV28 and TRBJ1-5): DVKVTQSSRYLVKRTGEKVFLECVQDMDHENMFWYRQDPGLGLRLIYFSYDVKMKEKGDIPEGYSVSREKKERFSLILESASTNQTSMYLCASSFPQGRQPQHFGDGTRLSIL.

The chain employs TRBV3-1 (or the pseudogene TRBV3-2) and TRBJ1-1; no definite D call. Trimming left V 6 bases short and J 0 bases short, with 5 bases between. Germline CDR1 and CDR2: LGHDT and YNNKEL (reference sequence). The CDR3 runs to 12 residues. The CDR3 bases are TGTGCCAGCAGTATAATGAACACTGAAGCTTTCTTT. Translating gives CASSIMNTEAFF.

This chain links TRBV3-1 (or the pseudogene TRBV3-2) with TRBJ1-1, with 8 bases matching TRBD1. The CDR3 is 12 residues long. Germline-derived CDR1 and CDR2 are LGHDT and YNNKEL (reference sequence). After removal of 8 bases from V and 7 bases from J, the junction contained 6 bases not matched to a gene. CDR3 amino acids: CASGRGQGEAFF. The CDR3 DNA reads TGTGCCAGCGGCAGGGGGCAGGGTGAAGCTTTCTTT.

The chain links TRBV7-2 to TRBJ2-1; 7 bases are a match to TRBD2. J was trimmed by 6 bases and V by 5 bases; bases with no gene match: 13. CDR1 is SGHTA, CDR2 FQGNSA, per germline. There are 16 residues in the CDR3. The CDR3 spells CASSLALAAAGNEQFF. The CDR3 coding sequence is TGTGCCAGCAGCCTCGCCCTAGCGGCGGCGGGCAATGAGCAGTTCTTC. The full variable domain, its missing parts supplied by reference TRBV7-2 and TRBJ2-1, is GAGVSQSPSNKVTEKGKDVELRCDPISGHTALYWYRQSLGQGLEFLIYFQGNSAPDKSGLPSDRFSAERTGGSVSTLTIQRTQQEDSAVYLCASSLALAAAGNEQFFGPGTRLTVL.

This sequence joins TRBV6-5 and TRBJ2-2, with TRBD1 identical over 10 bases. This CDR3 is 15 amino acids long. The germline gives CDR1 MNHEY, CDR2 SVGAGI. V lost 4 bases, J lost 4 bases, and 3 bases stayed unmatched. CDR3: CASSFGTGATGELFF. The CDR3 region has the DNA TGTGCCAGCAGTTTCGGGACAGGGGCCACCGGGGAGCTGTTTTTT.